This TCR beta chain was sequenced for a study of response to subunit inactivated influenza vaccine. Broader study findings: Researchers suggested that each seasonal influenza vaccination recruits few new T cells.

TCRdb used MiXCR to reprocess the RT-PCR reads, holding one entry per CDR3 protein. The sample yields more than 400,000 distinct CDR3 sequences, more than 7% seen once. Concerning this clonotype: Its target is unknown.

Germline lookup yields CDR1 SGHTA and CDR2 FQGNSA. V dropped 2 bases and J dropped 6 bases, with 10 bases sitting between them. The CDR3 runs 14 residues. The sample was PBMCs from blood, taken roughly 24 months after vaccination. V is TRBV7-2 and J is TRBJ2-2, with D perhaps matching TRBD2 (5 bases). The receptor was derived from a man aged 45 to 75 who received an inactivated influenza vaccine. CDR3 DNA: TGTGCCAGCAGCTTAATCCTAGCCGCCGGGGAGCTGTTTTTT. Its translation is CASSLILAAGELFF.